These 32 T cell receptor beta chains were sequenced from one sample in a study of shared clonotypes between healthy human individuals. The assay was immunoSEQ multiplex PCR, and TCRdb's table has in-frame clones only and misses some. The sample consists of approximately 87,000 clones, 60% to 70% of them appearing once. Sequencing was carried out using memory CD8+ T cells sorted from blood. The sample's subset: CD45RO+ cells pooled with CCR7-negative TemRA cells. These receptors came from a man aged 30-40 years in good health.

Ten or more counts support this clone. The CDR3 DNA sequence: TGTGCCAGCAGCTTGCCTAGCTCCTACGAGCAGTACTTC. Its protein is CASSLPSSYEQYF. The chain carries TRBV7-9 and TRBJ2-7; D gene unclear. The CDR3 is 13 amino acids. V was trimmed by 3 bases and J by 0 bases, leaving 6 bases between them. Germline V CDR1 and CDR2: SEHNR, FQNEAQ (reference sequence).

The chain uses TRBV4-3 and TRBJ2-7; TRBD2 matches 10 bases. The CDR3 sequence is 16 residues long. The junction had 12 bases not matched to a gene; V was cut back by 4 bases and J by 6 bases. The germline gives CDR1 LGHNA, CDR2 YSLEER. Written as DNA, the CDR3 is TGCGCCAGCAGCCTCGGACTAGCGGACCGCCTTAGCGAGCAGTACTTC. Protein: CASSLGLADRLSEQYF.

V usage is TRBV21-1 and J usage is TRBJ1-5; the table's TRBD1 call for D was not verified on the DNA. TRBV21-1 is noted as a pseudogene. This CDR3 comprises 14 residues. CDR3 in amino acids: CASSKAGVRQPQHF. For the CDR3, the DNA is TGTGCCAGCAGCAAAGCAGGGGTCAGGCAGCCCCAGCATTTT.

This chain connects TRBV7-8 to TRBJ2-1; D is perhaps TRBD2 (6 bases). Deletions cut 1 base from V and 10 bases from J, with 14 bases between. This CDR3 is 14 amino acids long. Germline V gene data show CDR1 as SGHVS and CDR2 as FQNEAQ. The CDR3 spells CASSLETNREEQFF. The CDR3 DNA sequence: TGTGCCAGCAGCTTAGAGACGAACCGGGAGGAGCAGTTCTTC.

The chain links TRBV14 to TRBJ2-1, with 9 bases fitting TRBD1. Trimming removed 1 base from V and 12 bases from J; junction bases left unmatched: 7. Germline loops: CDR1 SGHDN, CDR2 FVKESK. CDR3 length: 14 amino acids. CDR3 in DNA: TGTGCCAGCAGCCAAGTAGAGGGACAGGGCGGGCAGTTCTTC. This sequence encodes CASSQVEGQGGQFF.

This clone showed up just once. This chain joins TRBV25-1 and TRBJ2-1, with no clear D. This CDR3 has 11 amino acids. Germline loops: CDR1 MGHDK, CDR2 SYGVNS. V gave up 8 bases and J gave up 5 bases, with 7 bases separating them. The CDR3 protein is CASSYDNEQFF. The CDR3 region has the DNA TGTGCCAGCTCCTATGACAATGAGCAGTTCTTC.

V usage is TRBV27 and J usage is TRBJ2-7, with 7 bases matching TRBD1. The CDR3 runs to 14 residues. Germline lookup yields CDR1 MNHEY and CDR2 SMNVEV (reference sequence). V shed 5 bases and J 3 bases; nucleotides not matched to a gene: 7. The CDR3 region has the DNA TGTGCCAGCAGTCTCGGGGACAGCAACTACGAGCAGTACTTC. Encoded protein: CASSLGDSNYEQYF.

This clone is medium-sized (0.01 to 0.1%). This rearrangement joins TRBV5-8 to TRBJ2-7, with D hard to call. The V end lost 5 bases, the J end lost 0 bases, and 12 bases lay between the germline ends. Germline CDR1 and CDR2: SGHTS and YDEGEE. The CDR3 runs to 14 residues. In nucleotides, the CDR3 is TGTGCCAGCAGGCCGCGCAGAAGCTCCTACGAGCAGTACTTC. Protein sequence: CASRPRRSSYEQYF.

A note on this clone: Additional DNA sequences in this sample encode the identical CDR3. This chain connects TRBV7-2 to TRBJ1-2, with unresolved D. The germline V gene has CDR1 SGHTA and CDR2 FQGNSA. V lost 5 bases to trimming and J lost 6 bases, with 10 bases between them. The CDR3 runs 12 residues. The chain's CDR3 is CASSPRTDGYTF. For the CDR3, the DNA is TGTGCCAGCAGCCCACGGACGGATGGCTACACCTTC.

This chain connects TRBV7-8 to TRBJ1-2; D uncertain. V lost 5 bases, J lost 6 bases, and 10 bases lay in between. The CDR3 is made up of 12 amino acids. CDR1 and CDR2 (germline): SGHVS, FQNEAQ. CDR3 amino acids: CASSPRSDGYTF. The CDR3, as DNA: TGTGCCAGCAGCCCCCGTTCCGATGGCTACACCTTC.

V is TRBV29-1 and J is TRBJ1-2; the D is unclear. Trimming shortened V by 1 base and J by 4 bases, and 13 bases separated the two germline ends. Germline V gene sequence: CDR1 SQVTM, CDR2 ANQGSEA. This CDR3 is built from 14 residues. CDR3 residues: CSVEGGRRAYGYTF. The CDR3 bases are TGCAGCGTTGAAGGAGGTAGGCGGGCCTATGGCTACACCTTC.

The chain is built from TRBV19 and TRBJ2-7; D possibly corresponds to TRBD2 (6 bases). The CDR3 has 15 amino acids. Germline values: CDR1 LNHDA, CDR2 SQIVND (reference sequence). V lost 2 bases and J lost 7, with 18 bases in between. The CDR3 sequence is CASSIQAALRGEQYF. CDR3 sequence (DNA): TGTGCCAGTAGTATACAGGCGGCTCTCCGGGGGGAGCAGTACTTC. The full variable domain, completed using reference TRBV19 and TRBJ2-7, is DGGITQSPKYLFRKEGQNVTLSCEQNLNHDAMYWYRQDPGQGLRLIYYSQIVNDFQKGDIAEGYSVSREKKESFPLTVTSAQKNPTAFYLCASSIQAALRGEQYFGPGTRLTVT.

V gene TRBV4-3 combines with J gene TRBJ2-5, with TRBD1 matching over 9 bases. This CDR3 has 16 residues. Per the germline V gene, CDR1 is LGHNA and CDR2 is YSLEER. Trimming at V came to 0 bases and at J to 7 bases, leaving 9 bases not matched to a gene. The CDR3 region has the DNA TGCGCCAGCAGCCAAGAGGCCCCGGGACAGGGAACGACCCAGTACTTC. Protein: CASSQEAPGQGTTQYF.

This clone was observed a single time. The chain has TRBV11-2 and TRBJ2-7; 7 bases line up with TRBD2. Trimming at V came to 5 bases and at J to 0 bases, leaving 10 bases not matched to a gene. This CDR3 comprises 16 residues. Germline values: CDR1 SGHAT, CDR2 FQNNGV. CDR3 in amino acids: CASSASPRGSSYEQYF. In DNA form, the CDR3 reads TGTGCCAGCAGCGCCAGCCCGCGGGGGAGCTCCTACGAGCAGTACTTC. Variable domain in full (rest from reference TRBV11-2 and TRBJ2-7): EAGVAQSPRYKIIEKRQSVAFWCNPISGHATLYWYQQILGQGPKLLIQFQNNGVVDDSQLPKDRFSAERLKGVDSTLKIQPAKLEDSAVYLCASSASPRGSSYEQYFGPGTRLTVT.

At least ten counts were recorded for this clone. The V call is TRBV25-1, the J call TRBJ1-1; D is possibly TRBD1 (5 bases). The CDR3 length is 16 residues. V was cut by 2 bases and J by 3 bases, with 16 bases left in between. CDR1 is MGHDK, CDR2 SYGVNS, per germline. CDR3 loop: CASSEVGPGADTEAFF. As DNA, the CDR3 is TGTGCCAGCAGTGAAGTTGGACCCGGGGCCGACACTGAAGCTTTCTTT.

The chain carries TRBV5-1 and TRBJ2-5; 11 bases are a match to TRBD2. J lost 5 bases, V lost 0 bases, and 6 bases had no gene match. CDR3 length equals 16 residues. Germline CDR1 is SGHRS and CDR2 is YFSETQ. The CDR3 reads CASSLGTSGSGETQYF. For the CDR3, the DNA is TGCGCCAGCAGCTTGGGAACTAGCGGGAGCGGGGAGACCCAGTACTTC.

This clone has more than one count but fewer than ten. The V call is TRBV4-2, the J call TRBJ2-7; D is ambiguous. Trimming removed 1 base from V and 6 bases from J, with 10 bases in between. The CDR3 consists of 13 residues. Germline V gives CDR1 LGHNA, CDR2 YNFKEQ. Here the CDR3 DNA reads TGTGCCAGCAGCCAAGGAGAGACTGCCGAGCAGTACTTC. Protein sequence: CASSQGETAEQYF.

The V call is TRBV9, the J call TRBJ2-1; 10 bases map to TRBD2. This CDR3 is built from 13 residues. Germline trimming cut 3 bases from V and 16 bases from J; bases unmatched to any gene: 10. The germline CDR1 and CDR2 sequences are SGDLS and YYNGEE. CDR3 DNA sequence: TGTGCCAGCAGCGCGGGGTCTAGCGGGAGCGAATTCTTC. Amino acid sequence: CASSAGSSGSEFF. Full variable domain (missing parts from reference TRBV9 and TRBJ2-1): DSGVTQTPKHLITATGQRVTLRCSPRSGDLSVYWYQQSLDQGLQFLIQYYNGEERAKGNILERFSAQQFPDLHSELNLSSLELGDSALYFCASSAGSSGSEFFGPGTRLTVL.

DNA for the CDR3: TGTGCCAGCAGCTTACAGGGTAGGGTCTACAATGAGCAGTTCTTC. This codes for CASSLQGRVYNEQFF. This sequence joins TRBV11-2 and TRBJ2-1; the D gene is possibly TRBD1 (5 bases). Trimming stripped 2 bases from V and 3 bases from J, with 11 bases between. Germline CDR1 is SGHAT and CDR2 is FQNNGV. The CDR3 has 15 amino acids.

The chain is built from TRBV6-5 and TRBJ2-7; D tentatively reads TRBD1 or TRBD2 (6 bases each). Germline assignment: CDR1 MNHEY and CDR2 SVGAGI. The CDR3 consists of 14 residues. With 5 bases removed from V and 3 bases from J, the gap between germline ends came to 14 bases. CDR3 sequence: CASSEWGARYEQYF. CDR3 in DNA: TGTGCCAGCAGTGAATGGGGGGCACGCTACGAGCAGTACTTC.

This clone was observed a handful of times. The gene calls are TRBV5-1 and TRBJ2-7; tentative D call: TRBD2 (5 bases). V was clipped by 4 bases and J by 2 bases, with 10 bases between them. This CDR3 has 13 residues. The germline V gene encodes CDR1 SGHRS and CDR2 YFSETQ. The CDR3 coding sequence is TGCGCCAGCAGCCCCCCGGAGGCCTACGAGCAGTACTTC. The encoded protein is CASSPPEAYEQYF.

This clone was seen more than once but under ten times. The rearrangement joins TRBV7-2 to TRBJ2-7, with D tentatively TRBD1 or TRBD2 (7 bases each). This CDR3 has 15 amino acids. V dropped 2 bases and J dropped 4 bases, with 15 bases sitting between them. Germline V CDR1 and CDR2: SGHTA, FQGNSA. DNA for the CDR3: TGTGCCAGCAGCTTACTTCAGGGGGGGGTTTACGAGCAGTACTTC. Translated, it gives CASSLLQGGVYEQYF.

This clone was recorded many times. Other DNA sequences in this specimen translate into the identical CDR3. The chain employs TRBV28 and TRBJ2-7; D not certain. V was trimmed by 7 bases and J by 2 bases, leaving 9 bases between them. CDR1 is MDHEN and CDR2 is SYDVKM in the germline V gene. The CDR3 loop spans 12 amino acids. The CDR3 coding sequence is TGTGCCAGCACCGGCCCCACCTACGAGCAGTACTTC. It is translated as CASTGPTYEQYF.

The V and J genes are TRBV7-6 and TRBJ1-2, with 7 bases lining up with TRBD1. Germline values: CDR1 SGHVS, CDR2 FNYEAQ. V trimming: 1 base; J trimming: 4 bases; junction bases outside the gene matches: 9. The CDR3 runs to 16 residues. The CDR3: CASSLDIDRDSYGYTF. Here the CDR3 DNA reads TGTGCCAGCAGCTTAGACATCGACAGGGATAGCTATGGCTACACCTTC.

There are many counts of this clone. This chain links TRBV10-3 with TRBJ1-1; no firm D call. Per the germline V gene, CDR1 is ENHRY and CDR2 is SYGVKD. Trimming cost V 0 bases and J 1 base, with 9 bases left between them. CDR3 length: 15 residues. This chain's CDR3 is CAISESVQANTEAFF. The CDR3 DNA reads as TGTGCCATCAGTGAGTCAGTCCAGGCGAACACTGAAGCTTTCTTT.

The chain couples TRBV9 to TRBJ2-7, with 9 bases lining up with TRBD1. Germline V gene sequence: CDR1 SGDLS, CDR2 YYNGEE. Germline trimming cut 3 bases from V and 3 bases from J; bases unmatched to any gene: 13. The CDR3 totals 17 residues. CDR3 bases: TGTGCCAGCAGCGGGGCCCACCCGGGACAGGGTAACTACGAGCAGTACTTC. Protein: CASSGAHPGQGNYEQYF.

The CDR3 region has the DNA TGTGCCAGCAGCAACCCGGGACAGGGGACCTACGAGCAGTACTTC. Protein product: CASSNPGQGTYEQYF. This chain uses TRBV5-5 with TRBJ2-7, with 10 nucleotides matching TRBD1. In germline, CDR1 is SGHKS, CDR2 YYEKEE (reference sequence). J lost 2 bases, V lost 4 bases, and 6 bases had no gene match. The CDR3 is 15 residues long.

This chain links TRBV5-1 with TRBJ2-5; D is unclear. The CDR3 extends over 17 amino acids. Per the germline V gene, CDR1 is SGHRS and CDR2 is YFSETQ. Trimming cost V 0 bases and J 2 bases, with 17 bases left between them. The CDR3: CASSLVSHVGVQETQYF. DNA for the CDR3: TGCGCCAGCAGCTTGGTTTCCCACGTCGGTGTGCAAGAGACCCAGTACTTC.

The V gene is TRBV4-1, the J gene TRBJ2-1; unclear D gene. CDR3 length: 15 amino acids. Trimming removed 4 bases at V and 2 bases at J, with 12 bases between. Germline V gene lookup returns CDR1 MGHRA and CDR2 YSYEKL. The CDR3 DNA reads TGCGCCAGCAGCCTCTCAGGAGAACCCTACAATGAGCAGTTCTTC. Its protein product is CASSLSGEPYNEQFF.

V gene TRBV13 combines with J gene TRBJ2-1; tentative D call: TRBD2 (5 bases). Germline V gene lookup returns CDR1 PRHDT and CDR2 FYEKMQ (reference sequence). The CDR3 length is 18 residues. Trimming removed 4 bases from V and 5 bases from J, with 24 bases in between. The CDR3 is CASSWRASELAFHNEQFF. The CDR3 bases are TGTGCCAGCAGCTGGAGAGCTTCGGAGCTAGCTTTCCACAATGAGCAGTTCTTC.

This clone occurred a few times. V and J are TRBV5-1 and TRBJ1-4; TRBD1 matches at 7 bases. The germline V gene encodes CDR1 SGHRS and CDR2 YFSETQ. V trimming: 0 bases; J trimming: 8 bases; junction bases outside the gene matches: 4. This CDR3 contains 14 residues. CDR3: CASSLGGQVEKLFF. The CDR3, as DNA: TGCGCCAGCAGCTTGGGAGGACAGGTAGAAAAACTGTTTTTT.

This clone has a handful of counts. The rearrangement joins TRBV7-9 to TRBJ2-1; D remains unclear. CDR1 is SEHNR and CDR2 is FQNEAQ in the germline V gene (reference sequence). Trimming took off 5 bases at V and 0 bases at J, with 5 bases between the two ends. The CDR3 is made up of 13 amino acids. The CDR3: CASSANSYNEQFF. CDR3 DNA sequence: TGTGCCAGCAGCGCTAACTCCTACAATGAGCAGTTCTTC.